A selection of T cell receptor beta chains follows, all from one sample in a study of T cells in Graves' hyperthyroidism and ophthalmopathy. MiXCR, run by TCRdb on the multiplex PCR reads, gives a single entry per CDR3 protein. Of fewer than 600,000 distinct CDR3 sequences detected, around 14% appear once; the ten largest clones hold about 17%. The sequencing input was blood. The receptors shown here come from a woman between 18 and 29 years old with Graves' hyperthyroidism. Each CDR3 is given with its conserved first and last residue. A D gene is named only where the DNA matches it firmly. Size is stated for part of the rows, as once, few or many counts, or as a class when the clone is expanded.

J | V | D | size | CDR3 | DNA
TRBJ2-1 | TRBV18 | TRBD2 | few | CASSEREDNEQFF | TGTGCCAGCTCCGAGCGGGAAGACAATGAGCAGTTCTTC
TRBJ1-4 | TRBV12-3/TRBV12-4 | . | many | CASSSTEASTNEKLFF | TGTGCCAGCAGTTCGACAGAAGCTTCAACTAATGAAAAACTGTTTTTT
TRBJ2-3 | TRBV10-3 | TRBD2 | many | CAIMAAGARDTQYF | TGTGCCATCATGGCGGCGGGAGCAAGGGATACGCAGTATTTT
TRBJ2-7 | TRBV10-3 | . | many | CAAAYGTDAYEQYF | TGTGCCGCTGCATACGGGACGGACGCCTACGAGCAGTACTTC
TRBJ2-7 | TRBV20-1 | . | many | CSARPESSYEQYF | TGCAGTGCTAGGCCCGAGTCTAGTTACGAGCAGTACTTC
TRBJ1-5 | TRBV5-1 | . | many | CASSRGTGGNQPQHF | TGCGCCAGCAGCCGTGGGACCGGCGGGAATCAGCCCCAGCATTTT
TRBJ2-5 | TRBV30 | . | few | CAWTGVGETQYF | TGTGCCTGGACAGGGGTAGGGGAGACCCAGTACTTC
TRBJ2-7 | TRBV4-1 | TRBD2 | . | CASSHRLAEPPYEQYF | TGCGCCAGCAGCCACAGACTAGCGGAGCCCCCCTACGAGCAGTACTTC
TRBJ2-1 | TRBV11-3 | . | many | CASSLDLREWGYNEQFF | TGTGCCAGCAGCTTAGATCTACGGGAGTGGGGCTACAATGAGCAGTTCTTC
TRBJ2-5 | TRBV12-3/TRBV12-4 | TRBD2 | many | CASSSPGGGVSGQETQYF | TGTGCCAGCAGTTCCCCCGGTGGGGGGGTTAGCGGGCAAGAGACCCAGTACTTC
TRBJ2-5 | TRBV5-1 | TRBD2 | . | CASSLVAGAIETQYF | TGCGCCAGCAGCCTGGTAGCGGGAGCTATAGAGACCCAGTACTTC
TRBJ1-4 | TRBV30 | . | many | CAWSTGVDEKLFF | TGTGCCTGGAGTACCGGGGTAGATGAAAAACTGTTTTTT
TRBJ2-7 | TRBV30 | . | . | CAWRKPQQPAGSEQYF | TGTGCCTGGAGGAAACCCCAACAGCCGGCGGGCTCCGAGCAGTACTTC